This T cell receptor (beta chain) was sequenced during a study of cytomegalovirus exposure and HLA in healthy donors. Per germline, CDR1 SEHNR and CDR2 FQNEAQ (reference sequence). V lost 5 bases, J lost 4 bases, and 14 bases lay in between. The length of the CDR3 is 14 residues. The PCR used 60 Vbeta and 13 Jbeta primers. Produced via immunoSEQ multiplex PCR; TCRdb's table is partial and in-frame only. The data contain under 200,000 clones, 77% of them singletons. Material: PBMCs. The sequence was collected from a woman aged 40 to 50 in good health and CMV-seropositive. V is TRBV7-9 and J is TRBJ1-1; D is uncertain. The chain's CDR3 is CASSPREGGTEAFF. Written as DNA, the CDR3 is TGTGCCAGCAGCCCCCGGGAGGGCGGCACTGAAGCTTTCTTT.